A selection of T cell receptor beta chains follows, all from one sample in a study of OX40 agonist ivuxolimab in advanced cancers. Assay used: immunoSEQ multiplex PCR; TCRdb lists only in-frame clones, some missing. The sample yields tens of thousands of clones, 70% to 90% seen once. Here the sequenced sample was CD4+ or CD8+ T cells sorted from blood, taken in a trial of the OX40 agonist ivuxolimab. The source of these receptors is an adult with an advanced solid tumor such as melanoma, head and neck, liver or kidney cancer. Each CDR3 is given with its conserved first and last residue. The D gene is left open where the match is weak. Expanded clones are given a class, and other clones once, few, many or no size at all.

CDR3 length | clone size | D gene | J gene | V gene | CDR3 protein | CDR3 DNA
13 | - | - | TRBJ2-5 | TRBV29-1 | CSSVMRAEETQYF | TGCAGCTCAGTCATGAGGGCTGAAGAGACCCAGTACTTC
17 | - | TRBD1 | TRBJ1-1 | TRBV5-4 | CASSSRTTGAHFTEAFF | TGTGCCAGCAGCTCCAGAACGACAGGGGCTCATTTTACTGAAGCTTTCTTT
14 | - | - | TRBJ2-6 | TRBV6-1 | CASSEGIGANVLTF | TGTGCCAGCAGTGAAGGCATTGGGGCCAACGTCCTGACTTTC
15 | - | - | TRBJ2-7 | TRBV7-8 | CASSPDPGDSYEQYF | TGTGCCAGCAGCCCAGACCCAGGGGACTCCTACGAGCAGTACTTC
14 | - | - | TRBJ2-7 | TRBV4-1 | CASSQSQGPYEQYF | TGCGCCAGCAGCCAAAGTCAGGGGCCCTACGAGCAGTACTTC
19 | - | TRBD1 | TRBJ1-1 | TRBV28 | CASSLRLGQGLALNTEAFF | TGTGCCAGCAGTTTACGCCTAGGACAGGGACTAGCCCTGAACACTGAAGCTTTCTTT
14 | - | TRBD1 | TRBJ1-1 | TRBV6-1 | CASSGQVSNTEAFF | TGTGCCAGCAGCGGACAGGTTTCGAACACTGAAGCTTTCTTT
13 | - | - | TRBJ1-2 | TRBV9 | CASRSDTHYGYTF | TGTGCCAGCAGGAGCGACACTCACTATGGCTACACCTTC
18 | - | - | TRBJ1-4 | TRBV4-1 | CASSPRPEGGATNEKLFF | TGCGCCAGCAGCCCTCGGCCGGAGGGGGGAGCAACTAATGAAAAACTGTTTTTT
11 | - | - | TRBJ2-2 | TRBV5-4 | CASKSGRELFF | TGTGCCAGTAAAAGTGGGCGGGAGCTGTTTTTT
16 | - | - | TRBJ1-3 | TRBV11-2 | CASSAVDRPSGNTIYF | TGTGCCAGCAGCGCTGTAGACAGACCATCTGGAAACACCATATATTTT
13 | - | - | TRBJ2-1 | TRBV7-6 | CASSLLGPEEQFF | TGTGCCAGCAGCTTACTGGGTCCGGAGGAGCAGTTCTTC
14 | once | - | TRBJ2-7 | TRBV4-1 | CASSPFVGAYEQYF | TGCGCCAGCAGCCCTTTTGTGGGGGCCTACGAGCAGTACTTC
18 | few | - | TRBJ2-2 | TRBV7-9 | CASSVFTGSGKNTGELFF | TGTGCCAGCAGCGTATTCACAGGCTCGGGGAAGAACACCGGGGAGCTGTTTTTT
13 | - | - | TRBJ1-5 | TRBV30 | CAWSVGDGQPQHF | TGTGCCTGGAGTGTAGGGGATGGGCAGCCCCAGCATTTT
14 | - | - | TRBJ2-2 | TRBV7-6 | CASSPLVGAGELFF | TGTGCCAGCAGCCCCCTCGTGGGGGCCGGGGAGCTGTTTTTT
15 | - | - | TRBJ2-7 | TRBV30 | CAWSNMAGWNYEQYF | TGTGCCTGGAGTAATATGGCAGGGTGGAACTACGAGCAGTACTTC
11 | - | TRBD1 | TRBJ2-5 | TRBV19 | CASSPGQVQYF | TGTGCCAGTAGTCCCGGACAGGTTCAGTACTTC
16 | few | - | TRBJ1-4 | TRBV4-1 | CASSHSLGASDEKLFF | TGCGCCAGCAGCCACTCGCTGGGAGCATCGGATGAAAAACTGTTTTTT
13 | - | - | TRBJ1-5 | TRBV6-6 | CASSTGLYQPQHF | TGTGCCAGCAGTACAGGGTTGTATCAGCCCCAGCATTTT
16 | - | TRBD2 | TRBJ2-3 | TRBV7-3 | CASSPAGLPFTDTQYF | TGTGCCAGCAGCCCCGCGGGACTACCCTTTACAGATACGCAGTATTTT
15 | few | TRBD1 | TRBJ1-6 | TRBV27 | CASSDIRGSGSPLHF | TGTGCCAGCAGTGACATCAGGGGGTCGGGGTCACCCCTCCACTTT
12 | - | - | TRBJ2-1 | TRBV6-1 | CASSEVLGEQFF | TGTGCCAGCAGTGAAGTACTCGGTGAGCAGTTCTTC
13 | - | - | TRBJ1-5 | TRBV27 | CASSFGWDQPQHF | TGTGCCAGCAGTTTTGGTTGGGATCAGCCCCAGCATTTT
13 | - | - | TRBJ2-7 | TRBV30 | CAWSVGSNYEQYF | TGTGCCTGGAGTGTGGGCAGCAATTACGAGCAGTACTTC
15 | - | TRBD1 | TRBJ2-2 | TRBV10-1 | CASSPQGAGTGELFF | TGCGCCAGCAGTCCCCAGGGGGCAGGGACCGGGGAGCTGTTTTTT
11 | - | - | TRBJ2-7 | TRBV10-1 | CASRGAYEQYF | TGCGCCAGCAGAGGGGCCTACGAGCAGTACTTC
16 | few | TRBD2 | TRBJ2-3 | TRBV7-6 | CASSLPSGEFPDTQYF | TGTGCCAGCAGCTTACCCAGCGGGGAGTTCCCAGATACGCAGTATTTT
12 | - | - | TRBJ2-5 | TRBV7-9 | CASSLVSETQYF | TGTGCCAGCAGCTTGGTCTCAGAGACCCAGTACTTC
14 | - | TRBD1 | TRBJ2-7 | TRBV7-6 | CASSLGGQGYEQYF | TGTGCCAGCAGCTTGGGGGGACAGGGATACGAGCAGTACTTC
12 | - | - | TRBJ2-5 | TRBV2 | CASGVPPQTQYF | TGTGCCAGCGGAGTCCCCCCCCAGACCCAGTACTTC
13 | - | - | TRBJ2-7 | TRBV7-9 | CASSLAPSREQYF | TGTGCCAGCAGCTTAGCCCCTAGTAGGGAGCAGTACTTC
12 | - | TRBD1 | TRBJ2-7 | TRBV29-1 | CSVESGGPEQYF | TGCAGCGTTGAATCAGGGGGTCCCGAGCAGTACTTC
12 | - | - | TRBJ1-1 | TRBV4-1 | CASSLGGTGAFF | TGCGCCAGCAGCCTGGGGGGGACCGGTGCTTTCTTT
13 | - | - | TRBJ1-2 | TRBV6-5 | CASSADITHGYTF | TGTGCCAGCAGTGCCGACATCACCCATGGCTACACCTTC
16 | - | - | TRBJ2-7 | TRBV19 | CASSMEIVGHGYEQYF | TGTGCCAGTAGTATGGAGATTGTGGGCCACGGCTACGAGCAGTACTTC
12 | - | - | TRBJ2-5 | TRBV15 | CATNSGGETQYF | TGTGCCACCAACTCTGGAGGGGAGACCCAGTACTTC
15 | - | - | TRBJ2-2 | TRBV25-1 | CASSEFSAYTGELFF | TGTGCCAGCAGTGAATTCAGCGCTTACACCGGGGAGCTGTTTTTT
14 | - | - | TRBJ1-1 | TRBV7-2 | CASSLVKRNTEAFF | TGTGCCAGCAGCCTCGTAAAGCGGAACACTGAAGCTTTCTTT
12 | - | - | TRBJ2-2 | TRBV11-3 | CASSFYTGELFF | TGTGCCAGCAGCTTTTATACCGGGGAGCTGTTTTTT
12 | - | - | TRBJ2-7 | TRBV11-2 | CASSLGEYEQYF | TGTGCCAGCAGCTTAGGGGAATACGAGCAGTACTTC